These T cell receptor beta chains were read from a single sample in a study of blood T cell repertoires in COVID-19. Profiled with immunoSEQ multiplex PCR; TCRdb holds only in-frame clones, not every one. The table shows about 200,000 clones, with 83% occurring only once. Material for sequencing was PBMCs or T cells enriched from blood (not recorded which). The receptors stem from a woman aged 50 to 60 who had been exposed to COVID-19. CDR3s include the opening cysteine and the closing phenylalanine or tryptophan. The order of the fields is D gene, V gene, clone size, J gene, CDR3 length, CDR3 protein, CDR3 DNA. D genes are given only for firm matches. The size entry is marked missing in some rows and otherwise reads once, few, many or a size class.

D gene: NA
V gene: TRBV2
clone size: NA
J gene: TRBJ1-1
CDR3 length: 14
CDR3 protein: CASSETRMNTEAFF
CDR3 DNA: TGTGCCAGCAGTGAGACAAGAATGAACACTGAAGCTTTCTTT

D gene: NA
V gene: TRBV14
clone size: many
J gene: TRBJ2-7
CDR3 length: 12
CDR3 protein: CASSQLGLEQYF
CDR3 DNA: TGTGCCAGCAGCCAATTGGGGCTCGAGCAGTACTTC

D gene: NA
V gene: TRBV5-4
clone size: NA
J gene: TRBJ1-2
CDR3 length: 14
CDR3 protein: CASSLGGLDYGYTF
CDR3 DNA: TGTGCCAGCAGCTTAGGCGGGTTGGACTATGGCTACACCTTC

D gene: NA
V gene: TRBV4-1
clone size: NA
J gene: TRBJ2-6
CDR3 length: 15
CDR3 protein: CASSQVVGGANVLTF
CDR3 DNA: TGCGCCAGCAGCCAAGTGGTCGGGGGGGCCAACGTCCTGACTTTC

D gene: NA
V gene: TRBV28
clone size: few
J gene: TRBJ1-1
CDR3 length: 13
CDR3 protein: CASSLGGFTEAFF
CDR3 DNA: TGTGCCAGCAGTTTAGGGGGGTTCACTGAAGCTTTCTTT

D gene: NA
V gene: TRBV9
clone size: NA
J gene: TRBJ1-1
CDR3 length: 14
CDR3 protein: CASSVGWQGTEAFF
CDR3 DNA: TGTGCCAGCAGCGTAGGCTGGCAGGGAACTGAAGCTTTCTTT

D gene: NA
V gene: TRBV27
clone size: NA
J gene: TRBJ2-1
CDR3 length: 13
CDR3 protein: CASSLSPNNEQFF
CDR3 DNA: TGTGCCAGCAGTTTATCCCCTAACAATGAGCAGTTCTTC

D gene: TRBD2
V gene: TRBV2
clone size: NA
J gene: TRBJ2-1
CDR3 length: 15
CDR3 protein: CASKSRAGGNNEQFF
CDR3 DNA: TGTGCCAGCAAATCCCGCGCGGGGGGGAACAATGAGCAGTTCTTC

D gene: NA
V gene: TRBV7-8
clone size: NA
J gene: TRBJ2-2
CDR3 length: 13
CDR3 protein: CASSPRKSGELFF
CDR3 DNA: TGTGCCAGCAGCCCCAGGAAATCCGGGGAGCTGTTTTTT

D gene: NA
V gene: TRBV6-5
clone size: NA
J gene: TRBJ1-1
CDR3 length: 11
CDR3 protein: CASTFNTRQLF
CDR3 DNA: TGTGCCAGCACTTTCAACACCAGACAGCTTTTT

D gene: NA
V gene: TRBV11-3
clone size: NA
J gene: TRBJ1-1
CDR3 length: 12
CDR3 protein: CASSLQGTEAFF
CDR3 DNA: TGTGCCAGCAGTTTACAGGGAACTGAAGCTTTCTTT

D gene: NA
V gene: TRBV7-2
clone size: NA
J gene: TRBJ1-1
CDR3 length: 14
CDR3 protein: CASSLTVMNTEAFF
CDR3 DNA: TGTGCCAGCAGCCTGACAGTCATGAACACTGAAGCTTTCTTT

D gene: NA
V gene: TRBV5-1
clone size: NA
J gene: TRBJ1-1
CDR3 length: 14
CDR3 protein: CASSLDRVRTEAFF
CDR3 DNA: TGCGCCAGCAGCTTGGACAGGGTGAGGACTGAAGCTTTCTTT

D gene: NA
V gene: TRBV6-5
clone size: NA
J gene: TRBJ1-2
CDR3 length: 13
CDR3 protein: CASSPARGYGYTF
CDR3 DNA: TGTGCCAGCAGTCCCGCAAGAGGTTATGGCTACACCTTC

D gene: TRBD1
V gene: TRBV7-9
clone size: NA
J gene: TRBJ1-1
CDR3 length: 13
CDR3 protein: CATTRTGGTEAFF
CDR3 DNA: TGTGCCACCACAAGGACAGGAGGGACTGAAGCTTTCTTT

D gene: NA
V gene: TRBV6-5
clone size: NA
J gene: TRBJ2-7
CDR3 length: 15
CDR3 protein: CASSPSSVGGYEQYF
CDR3 DNA: TGTGCCAGCAGTCCCTCCAGCGTCGGGGGCTACGAGCAGTACTTC

D gene: TRBD2
V gene: TRBV18
clone size: once
J gene: TRBJ2-1
CDR3 length: 17
CDR3 protein: CASSPPPSGGARNEQFF
CDR3 DNA: TGTGCCAGCTCACCTCCCCCAAGCGGGGGGGCAAGGAATGAGCAGTTCTTC

D gene: TRBD1
V gene: TRBV6-5
clone size: few
J gene: TRBJ2-2
CDR3 length: 14
CDR3 protein: CASSYSQGTWELFF
CDR3 DNA: TGTGCCAGCAGTTACTCACAGGGGACCTGGGAGCTGTTTTTT

D gene: NA
V gene: TRBV28
clone size: NA
J gene: TRBJ1-4
CDR3 length: 14
CDR3 protein: CASSRGGGNEKLFF
CDR3 DNA: TGTGCCAGCAGCCGAGGGGGGGGAAATGAAAAACTGTTTTTT

D gene: NA
V gene: TRBV2
clone size: NA
J gene: TRBJ2-2
CDR3 length: 16
CDR3 protein: CASSEAQRLYTGELFF
CDR3 DNA: TGTGCCAGCAGTGAAGCCCAGCGGCTATACACCGGGGAGCTGTTTTTT

D gene: NA
V gene: TRBV7-3
clone size: NA
J gene: TRBJ1-1
CDR3 length: 14
CDR3 protein: CASSPDSWNTEAFF
CDR3 DNA: TGTGCCAGCAGCCCGGACTCTTGGAACACTGAAGCTTTCTTT

D gene: NA
V gene: TRBV6-6
clone size: NA
J gene: TRBJ1-4
CDR3 length: 14
CDR3 protein: CASSYSQANEKLFF
CDR3 DNA: TGTGCCAGCAGTTACTCACAGGCTAATGAAAAACTGTTTTTT

D gene: TRBD2
V gene: TRBV19
clone size: NA
J gene: TRBJ2-3
CDR3 length: 15
CDR3 protein: CASTDSGALTDTQYF
CDR3 DNA: TGTGCCAGTACCGATAGCGGGGCTCTCACAGATACGCAGTATTTT

D gene: NA
V gene: TRBV11-2
clone size: NA
J gene: TRBJ1-1
CDR3 length: 14
CDR3 protein: CASSFGGLNTEAFF
CDR3 DNA: TGTGCCAGCAGCTTCGGGGGATTGAACACTGAAGCTTTCTTT

D gene: TRBD1
V gene: TRBV19
clone size: NA
J gene: TRBJ1-1
CDR3 length: 15
CDR3 protein: CASSTTDRGQGEAFF
CDR3 DNA: TGTGCCAGTAGTACCACCGACAGGGGGCAGGGTGAAGCTTTCTTT

D gene: NA
V gene: TRBV19
clone size: few
J gene: TRBJ1-3
CDR3 length: 14
CDR3 protein: CASNTGDSGNTIYF
CDR3 DNA: TGTGCCAGTAATACAGGCGACTCTGGAAACACCATATATTTT

D gene: NA
V gene: TRBV5-1
clone size: NA
J gene: TRBJ2-2
CDR3 length: 16
CDR3 protein: CASSSGLTGHTGELFF
CDR3 DNA: TGCGCCAGCAGCTCCGGACTAACTGGGCACACCGGGGAGCTGTTTTTT

D gene: TRBD1
V gene: TRBV18
clone size: NA
J gene: TRBJ2-5
CDR3 length: 14
CDR3 protein: CASATGGKVETQYF
CDR3 DNA: TGTGCCAGCGCGACAGGGGGCAAGGTGGAGACCCAGTACTTC

D gene: TRBD1
V gene: TRBV29-1
clone size: many
J gene: TRBJ1-1
CDR3 length: 8
CDR3 protein: CSDRGAFF
CDR3 DNA: TGCAGCGACAGGGGAGCTTTCTTT

D gene: TRBD1
V gene: TRBV6-5
clone size: NA
J gene: TRBJ1-1
CDR3 length: 16
CDR3 protein: CASSYSTGVSNTEAFF
CDR3 DNA: TGTGCCAGCAGTTACTCGACAGGGGTGTCGAACACTGAAGCTTTCTTT

D gene: NA
V gene: TRBV6-5
clone size: NA
J gene: TRBJ2-4
CDR3 length: 14
CDR3 protein: CASSYEQTRNIQYF
CDR3 DNA: TGTGCCAGCAGTTACGAACAAACGCGGAACATTCAGTACTTC

D gene: NA
V gene: TRBV10-3
clone size: NA
J gene: TRBJ2-7
CDR3 length: 15
CDR3 protein: CAISDLAGSSREQYF
CDR3 DNA: TGTGCCATCAGTGATCTGGCAGGATCATCTCGCGAGCAGTACTTC

D gene: NA
V gene: TRBV3-1/TRBV3-2
clone size: few
J gene: TRBJ1-1
CDR3 length: 17
CDR3 protein: CASSPRGGFGLNTEAFF
CDR3 DNA: TGTGCCAGCAGCCCCCGGGGGGGGTTCGGGCTGAACACTGAAGCTTTCTTT

D gene: TRBD1
V gene: TRBV4-2
clone size: NA
J gene: TRBJ2-3
CDR3 length: 18
CDR3 protein: CASSLHMTGTGNTDTQYF
CDR3 DNA: TGTGCCAGCAGCCTTCATATGACCGGGACAGGGAACACAGATACGCAGTATTTT

D gene: TRBD2
V gene: TRBV5-1
clone size: NA
J gene: TRBJ2-3
CDR3 length: 15
CDR3 protein: CASSLETSATDTQYF
CDR3 DNA: TGCGCCAGCAGCTTAGAGACTAGCGCCACAGATACGCAGTATTTT

D gene: NA
V gene: TRBV4-3
clone size: NA
J gene: TRBJ1-1
CDR3 length: 15
CDR3 protein: CASSQEGGRRTEAFF
CDR3 DNA: TGCGCCAGCAGCCAAGAAGGAGGGAGGAGGACTGAAGCTTTCTTT

D gene: NA
V gene: TRBV6-5
clone size: NA
J gene: TRBJ1-2
CDR3 length: 16
CDR3 protein: CASSSTRGGRARGYTF
CDR3 DNA: TGTGCCAGCAGTTCAACGAGGGGGGGCAGGGCAAGGGGCTACACCTTC

D gene: NA
V gene: TRBV4-1
clone size: NA
J gene: TRBJ2-1
CDR3 length: 15
CDR3 protein: CASSQDARGFNEQFF
CDR3 DNA: TGCGCCAGCAGCCAAGACGCGCGGGGCTTCAATGAGCAGTTCTTC

D gene: NA
V gene: TRBV10-3
clone size: NA
J gene: TRBJ1-3
CDR3 length: 15
CDR3 protein: CAISQMPLSGNTIYF
CDR3 DNA: TGTGCCATCAGTCAGATGCCCCTCTCTGGAAACACCATATATTTT

D gene: TRBD1
V gene: TRBV10-3
clone size: NA
J gene: TRBJ1-6
CDR3 length: 14
CDR3 protein: CATRTGSNNSPLHF
CDR3 DNA: TGTGCCACGAGGACAGGGAGTAATAATTCACCCCTCCACTTT

D gene: TRBD2
V gene: TRBV10-3
clone size: NA
J gene: TRBJ2-1
CDR3 length: 15
CDR3 protein: CAISVPGGSDNEQFF
CDR3 DNA: TGTGCCATCAGTGTCCCGGGGGGGTCCGACAATGAGCAGTTCTTC

D gene: NA
V gene: TRBV7-9
clone size: NA
J gene: TRBJ1-1
CDR3 length: 12
CDR3 protein: CASQRGNTEAFF
CDR3 DNA: TGTGCCAGCCAAAGGGGGAACACTGAAGCTTTCTTT

D gene: NA
V gene: TRBV7-8
clone size: NA
J gene: TRBJ1-5
CDR3 length: 15
CDR3 protein: CASSLASGGLQPQHF
CDR3 DNA: TGTGCCAGCAGCTTAGCGTCGGGGGGCCTTCAGCCCCAGCATTTT

D gene: NA
V gene: TRBV28
clone size: NA
J gene: TRBJ1-5
CDR3 length: 15
CDR3 protein: CASRILRGLNQPQHF
CDR3 DNA: TGTGCCAGCAGGATCTTAAGGGGCCTTAATCAGCCCCAGCATTTT

D gene: TRBD1
V gene: TRBV7-2
clone size: NA
J gene: TRBJ2-5
CDR3 length: 14
CDR3 protein: CASSPDRGPETQYF
CDR3 DNA: TGTGCCAGCAGCCCAGACAGGGGGCCAGAGACCCAGTACTTC

D gene: NA
V gene: TRBV19
clone size: NA
J gene: TRBJ1-2
CDR3 length: 14
CDR3 protein: CASSIVGQSYGYTF
CDR3 DNA: TGTGCCAGTAGTATAGTTGGGCAGTCGTATGGCTACACCTTC

D gene: NA
V gene: TRBV6-1
clone size: NA
J gene: TRBJ2-7
CDR3 length: 11
CDR3 protein: CATLGLYEQYF
CDR3 DNA: TGTGCCACCTTGGGACTCTACGAGCAGTACTTC

D gene: TRBD1
V gene: TRBV18
clone size: NA
J gene: TRBJ1-2
CDR3 length: 14
CDR3 protein: CASSSGTGDYGYTF
CDR3 DNA: TGTGCCAGCTCTTCCGGGACAGGGGACTATGGCTACACCTTC

D gene: NA
V gene: TRBV6-5
clone size: once
J gene: TRBJ1-2
CDR3 length: 13
CDR3 protein: CASSYSQYYGYTF
CDR3 DNA: TGTGCCAGCAGTTACTCCCAGTACTATGGCTACACCTTC

D gene: NA
V gene: TRBV6-5
clone size: NA
J gene: TRBJ2-7
CDR3 length: 14
CDR3 protein: CASSLDLSSYEQYF
CDR3 DNA: TGTGCCAGCAGCCTAGACTTGAGCTCCTACGAGCAGTACTTC

D gene: NA
V gene: TRBV7-2
clone size: NA
J gene: TRBJ2-6
CDR3 length: 16
CDR3 protein: CASSPQTSSGANVLTF
CDR3 DNA: TGTGCCAGCAGCCCACAGACTAGCTCTGGGGCCAACGTCCTGACTTTC

D gene: TRBD1
V gene: TRBV24-1
clone size: few
J gene: TRBJ2-3
CDR3 length: 16
CDR3 protein: CATSDTGARFTDTQYF
CDR3 DNA: TGTGCCACCAGTGATACAGGGGCGCGGTTCACAGATACGCAGTATTTT